A single sample gave rise to the 22 T cell receptor beta chains below, sequenced in a study of T cell responses to AZD1222 COVID-19 vaccine. TCRdb keeps only in-frame clones here, not all; method: immunoSEQ multiplex PCR. The sample lists over 75,000 clones, approximately 90% seen once, with roughly 29% in the top ten. Sequences were derived from peripheral blood, sampled on day 0 of AZD1222 vaccination. The receptors shown here come from an adult in good health.

The rearrangement links TRBV11-2 to TRBJ2-6, with no clear D. The germline V and J ends were trimmed by 2 bases and 1 base, with 6 bases remaining between them. In germline, CDR1 is SGHAT, CDR2 FQNNGV. CDR3 size: 15 residues. This CDR3 reads CASSLRRSGANVLTF. The CDR3 DNA follows: TGTGCCAGCAGCTTAAGGCGATCTGGGGCCAACGTCCTGACTTTC.

V and J are TRBV2 and TRBJ1-5, with 10 positions matching TRBD1. The germline gives CDR1 SNHLY, CDR2 FYNNEI. The CDR3 runs to 14 residues. The V gene end was trimmed by 4 bases and the J gene end by 7 bases; junction bases not matched to a gene: 4. CDR3 DNA: TGTGCCAGCAGTGGGACAGGGGGTGACCAGCCCCAGCATTTT. Translated: CASSGTGGDQPQHF.

The chain carries TRBV9 and TRBJ2-5; D call uncertain. The CDR3 has 13 residues. From germline, CDR1 is SGDLS and CDR2 YYNGEE. V gave up 3 bases and J gave up 3 bases, with 9 bases separating them. The CDR3 sequence is CASSANIEETQYF. CDR3 sequence (DNA): TGTGCCAGCAGCGCCAACATAGAAGAGACCCAGTACTTC. Drawing the rest from reference TRBV9 and TRBJ2-5, the complete variable domain is DSGVTQTPKHLITATGQRVTLRCSPRSGDLSVYWYQQSLDQGLQFLIQYYNGEERAKGNILERFSAQQFPDLHSELNLSSLELGDSALYFCASSANIEETQYFGPGTRLLVL.

Points on this clone: One end of the junction varies from germline; a read error may be responsible. This chain links TRBV6-1 with TRBJ1-5; D is perhaps TRBD1 (5 bases). The CDR3 consists of 13 residues. Germline V gives CDR1 MNHNS, CDR2 SASEGT. The CDR3 loop reads CASREGTSWPQHF. The CDR3 DNA sequence: TGTGCCAGCAGAGAAGGGACGTCATGGCCCCAGCATTTT.

The V and J genes are TRBV14 and TRBJ1-1, with D tentatively TRBD1 (5 bases). The CDR3 totals 16 residues. The V and J ends lost 2 bases and 5 bases respectively, with 18 bases between them. Germline V gene lookup returns CDR1 SGHDN and CDR2 FVKESK. The CDR3 DNA follows: TGTGCCAGCAGCCAAAGGGCGCGGGGCTTTCTGACTGAAGCTTTCTTT. The encoded protein is CASSQRARGFLTEAFF.

The rearrangement links TRBV27 to TRBJ2-1; no clear D. The V and J ends lost 6 bases and 4 bases respectively, with 4 bases between them. CDR1 is MNHEY and CDR2 is SMNVEV in the germline V gene (reference sequence). The CDR3 contains 11 residues. CDR3 sequence (DNA): TGTGCCAGCAGGGGATACAATGAGCAGTTCTTC. As protein: CASRGYNEQFF.

J is TRBJ2-7 and V is TRBV7-9; 7 nucleotides match TRBD2. The J segment lost 1 base and the V segment lost 5 bases, leaving 8 bases of the junction unmatched. Germline CDR1 and CDR2: SEHNR and FQNEAQ (reference sequence). This CDR3 comprises 15 residues. CDR3 loop: CASSLGPAGSYEQYF. DNA of the CDR3: TGTGCCAGCAGCCTAGGCCCAGCGGGATCCTACGAGCAGTACTTC.

The CDR3: CAWSRTGGVYEQYF. Written as DNA, the CDR3 is TGTGCCTGGAGTAGGACAGGGGGGGTCTACGAGCAGTACTTC. The chain employs TRBV30 and TRBJ2-7, with 10 bases fitting TRBD1. The CDR3 contains 14 residues. In germline, CDR1 is GTSNPN, CDR2 SVGIG (reference sequence). With V trimmed by 2 bases and J by 3 bases, 4 bases remained unmatched.

This chain uses TRBV30 with TRBJ1-2, with a tentative D call TRBD1 (5 bases). The CDR3 length is 13 residues. V lost 4 bases and J lost 8, with 17 bases in between. From germline, CDR1 is GTSNPN and CDR2 SVGIG (reference sequence). This chain's CDR3 is CAWTRVGGGGYTF. The DNA for the CDR3 is TGTGCCTGGACCCGGGTTGGCGGGGGGGGCTACACCTTC.

V usage is TRBV9 and J usage is TRBJ2-1, with 8 nucleotides matching TRBD1. The CDR3 has 14 amino acids. Germline-derived CDR1 and CDR2 are SGDLS and YYNGEE. J gave up 4 bases and V 3 bases, and 3 bases lay outside the gene matches. The CDR3 region is CASSAQGAYNEQFF. The CDR3 DNA reads as TGTGCCAGCAGCGCCCAGGGGGCTTACAATGAGCAGTTCTTC. Complete variable domain (other parts from reference TRBV9 and TRBJ2-1): DSGVTQTPKHLITATGQRVTLRCSPRSGDLSVYWYQQSLDQGLQFLIQYYNGEERAKGNILERFSAQQFPDLHSELNLSSLELGDSALYFCASSAQGAYNEQFFGPGTRLTVL.

The chain has TRBV6-5 and TRBJ1-5, with D possibly matching TRBD1 (5 bases). The CDR3 is 13 residues long. From germline, CDR1 is MNHEY and CDR2 SVGAGI. Trimming took off 5 bases at V and 7 bases at J, with 12 bases between the two ends. CDR3 nucleotide sequence: TGTGCCAGCAGTCCAGGGTCGAGCCAGCCCCAGCATTTT. It is translated as CASSPGSSQPQHF.

The chain links TRBV5-6 to TRBJ2-5; TRBD1 is a possible D gene (5 bases). V was clipped by 4 bases and J by 4 bases, with 11 bases between them. CDR1 SGHDT and CDR2 YYEEEE come from the germline V gene. The CDR3 totals 13 residues. The CDR3: CASSGLGVETQYF. The CDR3 DNA sequence: TGTGCCAGCAGCGGTTTAGGGGTAGAGACCCAGTACTTC.

This clone came up a few times. The gene calls are TRBV4-3 and TRBJ1-1, with 8 bases that match TRBD1. CDR1 and CDR2 from the germline V gene are LGHNA and YSLEER. CDR3 size: 15 residues. V lost 4 bases to trimming and J lost 7 bases; unmatched junction nucleotides: 11. CDR3 sequence (DNA): TGCGCCAGCAGCCCCGGACTAGACAGGGGCGGTGAAGCTTTCTTT. It specifies CASSPGLDRGGEAFF.

V gene TRBV21-1 combines with J gene TRBJ2-1. TRBV21-1 is a pseudogene. CDR3 size: 17 residues. CDR3 loop: CASSKVPGPYLNNEQFF. For the CDR3, the DNA is TGTGCCAGCAGCAAAGTTCCGGGACCTTACCTAAACAATGAGCAGTTCTTC.

This chain links TRBV10-3 with TRBJ1-4, with 12 positions matching TRBD1. Germline CDR1 reads ENHRY; CDR2 reads SYGVKD. Trimming removed 3 bases from V and 7 bases from J; junction bases left unmatched: 6. The CDR3 contains 16 residues. The CDR3 sequence is CAISDPGQGAREKLFF. As DNA, the CDR3 is TGTGCCATCAGTGACCCGGGACAGGGGGCGCGTGAAAAACTGTTTTTT.

The rearrangement uses TRBV14 and TRBJ2-3; 7 bases align to TRBD2. There are 17 residues in the CDR3. The germline V gene encodes CDR1 SGHDN and CDR2 FVKESK. The V gene end was trimmed by 4 bases and the J gene end by 4 bases; junction bases not matched to a gene: 14. CDR3 bases: TGTGCCAGCAGCCGCCCGGGTGGGGGAGGGCCATCAGATACGCAGTATTTT. This gives the protein CASSRPGGGGPSDTQYF.

The gene calls are TRBV28 and TRBJ1-1; D is undetermined. The CDR3 sequence is 14 residues long. The V gene lost 2 bases and the J gene lost 2 bases, with 9 bases spanning the gap. CDR1 and CDR2 (germline): MDHEN, SYDVKM. CDR3 in DNA: TGTGCCAGCAGTTTACCTGGCCCTAACACTGAAGCTTTCTTT. Its protein is CASSLPGPNTEAFF.

This sequence joins TRBV3-1 (or the pseudogene TRBV3-2) and TRBJ2-1; no reliable D call. The CDR3 runs to 13 residues. Germline loops: CDR1 LGHDT, CDR2 YNNKEL (reference sequence). The V gene lost 2 bases and the J gene lost 6 bases, with 8 bases spanning the gap. The CDR3 protein is CASSQRASNEQFF. Here the CDR3 DNA reads TGTGCCAGCAGCCAAAGGGCGTCCAATGAGCAGTTCTTC.

V is TRBV25-1 and J is TRBJ2-3; no clear D gene. Germline V gene lookup returns CDR1 MGHDK and CDR2 SYGVNS. The V end was cut by 4 bases, the J end by 2 bases, with 4 bases between. The CDR3 has 12 amino acids. The CDR3 nucleotides read TGTGCCAGCAGTGGGGACACAGATACGCAGTATTTT. Protein product: CASSGDTDTQYF.

The CDR3 loop is CASSLVAEAFF. The CDR3 DNA reads TGTGCCAGCAGTTTAGTCGCCGAAGCTTTCTTT. This sequence joins TRBV28 and TRBJ1-1; D is undetermined. The CDR3 covers 11 residues. Deletions cut 2 bases from V and 8 bases from J, with 6 bases between. Germline V gives CDR1 MDHEN, CDR2 SYDVKM. Variable domain in full (rest from reference TRBV28 and TRBJ1-1): DVKVTQSSRYLVKRTGEKVFLECVQDMDHENMFWYRQDPGLGLRLIYFSYDVKMKEKGDIPEGYSVSREKKERFSLILESASTNQTSMYLCASSLVAEAFFGQGTRLTVV.

The chain is built from TRBV28 and TRBJ2-1; a possible D gene is TRBD1 (6 bases). Per the germline V gene, CDR1 is MDHEN and CDR2 is SYDVKM. This CDR3 region has 13 residues. V gave up 10 bases and J gave up 4 bases, with 14 bases separating them. DNA of the CDR3: TGTGCCACCGCCCTCGGACAGTACAATGAGCAGTTCTTC. Translated, it gives CATALGQYNEQFF. The variable domain in full, completed from reference TRBV28 and TRBJ2-1, reads DVKVTQSSRYLVKRTGEKVFLECVQDMDHENMFWYRQDPGLGLRLIYFSYDVKMKEKGDIPEGYSVSREKKERFSLILESASTNQTSMYLCATALGQYNEQFFGPGTRLTVL.

The chain links TRBV19 to TRBJ1-3; D gene uncertain. V dropped 5 bases and J dropped 0 bases, with 8 bases sitting between them. Germline V CDR1 and CDR2: LNHDA, SQIVND (reference sequence). This CDR3 spans 14 amino acids. The CDR3: CASSRSNSGNTIYF. As DNA, the CDR3 is TGTGCCAGTAGTCGTTCTAACTCTGGAAACACCATATATTTT.